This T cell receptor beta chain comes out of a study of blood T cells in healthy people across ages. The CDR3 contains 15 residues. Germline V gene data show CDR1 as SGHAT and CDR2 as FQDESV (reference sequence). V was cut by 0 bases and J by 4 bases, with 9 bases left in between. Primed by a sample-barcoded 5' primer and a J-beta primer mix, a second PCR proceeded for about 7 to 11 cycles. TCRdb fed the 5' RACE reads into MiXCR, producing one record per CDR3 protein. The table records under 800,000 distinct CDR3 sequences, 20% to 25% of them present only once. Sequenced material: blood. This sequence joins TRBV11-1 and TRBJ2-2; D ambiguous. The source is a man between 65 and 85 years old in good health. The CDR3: CASSLATRRTGELFF. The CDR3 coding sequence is TGTGCCAGCAGCTTAGCGACAAGGCGCACCGGGGAGCTGTTTTTT.